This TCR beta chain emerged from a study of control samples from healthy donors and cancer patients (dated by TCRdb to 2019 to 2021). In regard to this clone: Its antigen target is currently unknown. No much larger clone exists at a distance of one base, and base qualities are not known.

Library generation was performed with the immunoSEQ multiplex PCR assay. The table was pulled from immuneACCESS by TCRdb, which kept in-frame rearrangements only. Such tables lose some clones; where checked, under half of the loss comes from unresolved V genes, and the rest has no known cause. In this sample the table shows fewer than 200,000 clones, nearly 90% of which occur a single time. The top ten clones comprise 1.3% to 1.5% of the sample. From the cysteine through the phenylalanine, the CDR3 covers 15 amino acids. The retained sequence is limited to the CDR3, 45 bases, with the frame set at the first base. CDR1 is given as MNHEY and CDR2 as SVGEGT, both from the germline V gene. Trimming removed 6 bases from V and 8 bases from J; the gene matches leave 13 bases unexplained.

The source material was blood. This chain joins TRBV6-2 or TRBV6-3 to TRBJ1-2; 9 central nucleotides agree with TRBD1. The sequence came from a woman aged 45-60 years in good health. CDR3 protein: CASSPPDRGWSGYTF. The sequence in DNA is TGTGCCAGCAGCCCCCCGGACAGGGGATGGAGCGGCTACACCTTC.